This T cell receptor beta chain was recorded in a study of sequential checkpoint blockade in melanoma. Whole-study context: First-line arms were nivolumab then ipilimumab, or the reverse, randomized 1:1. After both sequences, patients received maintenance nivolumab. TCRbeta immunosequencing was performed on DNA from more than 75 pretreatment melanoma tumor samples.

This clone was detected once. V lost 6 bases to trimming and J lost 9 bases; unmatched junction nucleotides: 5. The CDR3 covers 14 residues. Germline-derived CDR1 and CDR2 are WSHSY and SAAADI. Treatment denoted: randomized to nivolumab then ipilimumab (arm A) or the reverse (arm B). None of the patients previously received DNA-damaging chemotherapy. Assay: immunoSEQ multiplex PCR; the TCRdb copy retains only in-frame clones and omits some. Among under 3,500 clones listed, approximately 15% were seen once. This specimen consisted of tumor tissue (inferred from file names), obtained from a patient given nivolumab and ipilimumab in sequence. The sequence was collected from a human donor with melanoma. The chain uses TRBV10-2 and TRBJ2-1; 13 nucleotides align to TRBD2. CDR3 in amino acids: CASSTSGGAGEQFF. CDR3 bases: TGCGCCAGCAGCACTAGCGGGGGGGCCGGTGAGCAGTTCTTC.